This T cell receptor beta chain was identified during a study of read filtering for tumor transcriptome and immune sequencing. Study context: Among patients, approximately 16 were male and about 15 female, aged about 47 to 80 (mean around 66). After DNase treatment, RNA was made into whole-transcriptome libraries. The study's findings and limits: Compared with RNA-seq, IR-seq gave much higher clonotype depth and reliability. About four fifths of IR-seq clonotypes had a single read, yet these held roughly 3.3% of reads.

From about 400 ng of RNA, a library with molecular barcoded alpha/delta and beta/gamma adaptors was made. TCRdb redid the calling of the reads with MiXCR, one entry per CDR3 protein. This repertoire shows about 35,000 distinct CDR3 sequences, 14% found once; its top ten account for 6% to 7%. This clonotype was counted ten times or more. What it binds is unknown. Trimming left V 0 bases short and J 4 bases short, with 9 bases between. Looked up from germline, CDR1 is SQVTM and CDR2 is ANQGSEA. The CDR3 sequence is 13 residues long. The TCR originated in a donor at least 40 years old with multiple myeloma. The rearrangement joins TRBV29-1 to TRBJ1-1; no reliable D call. Specimen: a population of CD138-negative cells sorted from bone marrow. The CDR3 loop reads CSVEEDEFTEAFF. The CDR3, as DNA: TGCAGCGTTGAAGAAGACGAGTTCACTGAAGCTTTCTTT.